This TCR beta chain was profiled in a study of T-cell memory formation after mild COVID-19. Each CDR3 protein is one row after TCRdb ran MiXCR on the 5' RACE reads. Among under 700,000 distinct CDR3 sequences, about a fifth were seen once, and the ten largest hold under 15%. V was trimmed by 1 base and J by 7 bases, leaving 14 bases between them. In germline, CDR1 is LNHNV, CDR2 YYDKDF (reference sequence). The CDR3 is 15 residues long. This chain joins TRBV15 and TRBJ2-1; D possibly corresponds to TRBD1 (8 bases). The TCR was taken from an adult woman who had mild COVID-19 (a few samples of this study predate the infection). Cell type and time point are not known. The sample taken for sequencing was PBMCs or a T cell subset sorted from them (not recorded which). CDR3 nucleotides: TGTGCCACCAGCAGAGGCGGACAGGGAGGGAATGAGCAGTTCTTC. This sequence encodes CATSRGGQGGNEQFF. The complete variable domain, with remaining parts taken from reference TRBV15 and TRBJ2-1, reads DAMVIQNPRYQVTQFGKPVTLSCSQTLNHNVMYWYQQKSSQAPKLLFHYYDKDFNNEADTPDNFQSRRPNTSFCFLDIRSPGLGDTAMYLCATSRGGQGGNEQFFGPGTRLTVL.